The clone carrying this T cell receptor beta chain has more than one count but fewer than ten. Its target is not known. Everyone who donated was a healthy Caucasian. TCRdb itself ran the 5' RACE reads through MiXCR, one entry per CDR3 protein. This sample has 700,000 or so distinct CDR3 sequences, with less than 10% found just once. This specimen comes from a study of identical twins. Study-level results: Models underestimated how often monozygotic twins shared out-of-frame TCR alpha. Beta out-of-frame sequences displayed a weaker excess of sharing between twins.

V shed 0 bases and J shed 6 bases, with 18 bases lying between them. Looked up from germline, CDR1 is SGHAT and CDR2 is FQNNGV. There are 17 residues in the CDR3. The data also belong to a second study, concerning yellow fever vaccine responses in identical twins.

This chain uses TRBV11-2 with TRBJ2-1; D assignment may be TRBD1 or TRBD2 (5 bases each). Sequenced input: PBMCs. This clonotype was obtained from a young woman in good health. The CDR3: CASSLEGETGPGNEQFF. The DNA of the CDR3 is TGTGCCAGCAGCTTAGAGGGGGAAACTGGCCCCGGCAATGAGCAGTTCTTC.